The present TCR beta chain was sequenced within a study of T cell repertoires in cytomegalovirus infection. For the study at large: Through public TCR beta signatures, both CMV infection and matching HLA type were indicated. Notes on the study in general: CMV-specific HLA-C-restricted TCR beta clonotypes dominated the ex vivo response. Identification of carriers of CMV plus the relevant HLA was performed using cumulative public TCR beta family frequency.

From the reads, TCRdb called clonotypes with MiXCR, one entry per CDR3 protein. The table lists around 530,000 distinct CDR3 sequences, 26% of them singletons. Points on this clonotype: What it binds is unknown.

Trimming removed 3 bases from V and 5 bases from J; junction bases left unmatched: 11. CDR3 length: 16 residues. The germline V gene has CDR1 MGHRA and CDR2 YSYEKL. The genes are TRBV4-1 and TRBJ2-5; TRBD2 agrees at 8 bases. Sequencing was performed on PBMCs. This TCR came from a human donor in good health (CMV status not recorded). Some clones in this sample may be carry-over from other donors' samples. This CDR3 is CASSQGAGGPRETQYF. CDR3 sequence (DNA): TGCGCCAGCAGCCAGGGTGCGGGAGGCCCCCGTGAGACCCAGTACTTC.